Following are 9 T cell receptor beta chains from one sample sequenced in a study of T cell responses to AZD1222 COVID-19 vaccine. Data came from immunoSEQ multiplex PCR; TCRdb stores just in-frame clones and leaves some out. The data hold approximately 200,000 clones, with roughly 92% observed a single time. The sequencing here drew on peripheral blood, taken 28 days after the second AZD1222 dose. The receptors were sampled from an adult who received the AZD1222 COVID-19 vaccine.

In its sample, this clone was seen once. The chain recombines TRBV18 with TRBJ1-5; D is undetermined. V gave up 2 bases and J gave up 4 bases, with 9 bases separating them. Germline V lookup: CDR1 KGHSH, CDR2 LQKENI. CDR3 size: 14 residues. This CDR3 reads CASSPGFRNQPQHF. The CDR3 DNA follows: TGTGCCAGCTCACCAGGGTTCCGAAATCAGCCCCAGCATTTT.

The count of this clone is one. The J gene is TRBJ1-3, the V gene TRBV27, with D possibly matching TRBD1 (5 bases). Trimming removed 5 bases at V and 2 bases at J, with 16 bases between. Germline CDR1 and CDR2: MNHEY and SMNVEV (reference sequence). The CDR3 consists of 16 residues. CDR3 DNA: TGTGCCAGCAGTGGGGAGGGGAATAGGCCTGGAAACACCATATATTTT. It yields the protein CASSGEGNRPGNTIYF.

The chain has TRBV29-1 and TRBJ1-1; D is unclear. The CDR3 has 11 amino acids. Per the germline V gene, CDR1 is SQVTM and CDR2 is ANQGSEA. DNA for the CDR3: TGCATTGCTACAGAGAACACTGAAGCTTTCTTT. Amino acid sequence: CIATENTEAFF.

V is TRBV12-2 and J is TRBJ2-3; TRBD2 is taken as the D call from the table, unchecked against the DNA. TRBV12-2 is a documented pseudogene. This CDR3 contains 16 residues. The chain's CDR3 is CASRPTTPPKTDTQYF. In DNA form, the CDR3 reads TGTGCAAGTCGCCCGACGACTCCACCAAAAACAGATACGCAGTATTTT.

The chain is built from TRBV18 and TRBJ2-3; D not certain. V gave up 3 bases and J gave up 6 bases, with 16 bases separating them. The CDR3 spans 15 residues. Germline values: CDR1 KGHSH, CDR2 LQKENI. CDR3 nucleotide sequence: TGTGCCAGCTCACCCACGGAAGGGCCCTGGGATACGCAGTATTTT. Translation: CASSPTEGPWDTQYF.

The CDR3 sequence is CASSFGTSGGSTDTQYF. In DNA, the CDR3 is TGTGCCAGCAGCTTCGGGACTAGCGGGGGGAGCACAGATACGCAGTATTTT. The chain is built from TRBV5-8 and TRBJ2-3; 15 nucleotides match TRBD2. The CDR3 loop spans 17 amino acids. The V gene's germline CDR1 is SGHTS and CDR2 YDEGEE. V was pared by 2 bases and J by 0 bases, with 1 base of the junction left unmatched.

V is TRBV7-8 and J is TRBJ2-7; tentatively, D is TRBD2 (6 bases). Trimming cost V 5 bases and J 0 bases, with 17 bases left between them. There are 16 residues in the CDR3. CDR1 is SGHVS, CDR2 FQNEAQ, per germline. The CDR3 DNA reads TGTGCCAGCAGCCCCCTACCGGGACTCTCCTCCTACGAGCAGTACTTC. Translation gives CASSPLPGLSSYEQYF.

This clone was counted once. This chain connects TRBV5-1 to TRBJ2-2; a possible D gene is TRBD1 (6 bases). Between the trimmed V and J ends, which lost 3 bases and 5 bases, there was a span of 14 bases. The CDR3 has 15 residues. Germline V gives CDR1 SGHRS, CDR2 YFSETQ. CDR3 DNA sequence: TGCGCCAGCAGCTGGGGGCAGGTTCCGACCGGGGAGCTGTTTTTT. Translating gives CASSWGQVPTGELFF.

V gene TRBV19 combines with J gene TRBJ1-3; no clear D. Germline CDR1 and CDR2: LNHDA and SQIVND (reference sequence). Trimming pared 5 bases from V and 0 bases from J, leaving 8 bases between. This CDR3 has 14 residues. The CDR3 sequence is CASSPRNSGNTIYF. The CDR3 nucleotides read TGTGCCAGTAGTCCTCGGAACTCTGGAAACACCATATATTTT.